This TCR beta chain was sequenced during a study of shared clonotypes between healthy human individuals. V shed 1 base and J 6 bases; nucleotides not matched to a gene: 15. The germline V gene has CDR1 SGHAT and CDR2 FQDESV (reference sequence). The CDR3 runs 17 residues. Using immunoSEQ multiplex PCR, the repertoire was profiled, and TCRdb retains in-frame clones only, with some absent. The table shows about 2.3 million clones, with around 92% occurring only once. Donation came from healthy HIV-negative adults that had no recent acute infections or vaccinations. This clonotype originated in a man in his late teens or twenties in good health. Some clones in this sample may be carry-over from other donors' samples. The rearrangement uses TRBV11-1 and TRBJ2-7; 7 bases map to TRBD2. Sequenced input: naive CD4+ T cells from PBMCs. Documented subset: CD45RA+ positively selected. CDR3 coding DNA: TGTGCCAGCAGCTTAGTACCAGCGGGATACGTTACGGGCGAGCAGTACTTC. Amino acid sequence: CASSLVPAGYVTGEQYF.